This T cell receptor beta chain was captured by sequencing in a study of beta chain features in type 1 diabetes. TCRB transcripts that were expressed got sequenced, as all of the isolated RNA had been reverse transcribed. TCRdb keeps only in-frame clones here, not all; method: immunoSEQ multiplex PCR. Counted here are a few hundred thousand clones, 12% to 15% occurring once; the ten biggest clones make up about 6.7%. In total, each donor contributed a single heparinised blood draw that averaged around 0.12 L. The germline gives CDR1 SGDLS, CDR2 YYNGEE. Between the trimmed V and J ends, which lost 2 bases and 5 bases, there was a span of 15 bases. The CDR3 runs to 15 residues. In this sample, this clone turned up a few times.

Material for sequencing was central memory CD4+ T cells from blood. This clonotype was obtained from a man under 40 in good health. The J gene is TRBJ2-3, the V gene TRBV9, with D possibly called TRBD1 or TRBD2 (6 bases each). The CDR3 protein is CASSVDPGAKDTQYF. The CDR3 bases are TGTGCCAGCAGCGTGGATCCGGGGGCCAAAGATACGCAGTATTTT.